This is a list of T cell receptor beta chains from one sample in a study of shared clonotypes between healthy human individuals. Produced via immunoSEQ multiplex PCR; TCRdb's table is partial and in-frame only. The repertoire holds 2 million to 2.5 million clones, with approximately 90% as singletons. Material: naive CD4+ T cells from PBMCs. These receptors all come from a man between 18 and 35 years old in good health. Some clones in this sample may be carry-over from other donors' samples. Both conserved end residues are part of each CDR3. D genes are given only for firm matches. Part of the rows lack a size; the others show once, few, many or a class for expanded clones.

TRBV30,-,TRBJ2-7,-,CAWSRRGYEQYF,TGTGCCTGGAGCCGTAGGGGCTACGAACAGTACTTC
TRBV4-3,TRBD2,TRBJ2-7,-,CASSQREGLYEQYF,TGCGCCAGCAGCCAAAGGGAGGGACTCTACGAGCAGTACTTC
TRBV18,-,TRBJ2-3,-,CASSPLPGTDTRYF,TGTGCCAGCTCACCGCTCCCGGGCACAGATACGCGGTATTTT
TRBV28,TRBD1,TRBJ2-7,once,CATEDRYVHSYEQYF,TGTGCCACCGAGGACAGGTACGTCCACTCCTACGAGCAGTACTTC
TRBV6-5,-,TRBJ1-2,-,CASSYFGFWGYTF,TGTGCCAGCAGTTACTTTGGCTTTTGGGGCTACACCTTC
TRBV2,-,TRBJ2-5,-,CASRRRDHQETQYF,TGTGCCAGCAGACGCCGGGACCACCAAGAGACCCAGTACTTC
TRBV5-1,-,TRBJ2-2,-,CASSLEGRGYTGELFF,TGCGCCAGCAGCTTGGAGGGCAGGGGTTACACCGGGGAGCTGTTTTTT
TRBV7-9,-,TRBJ1-2,-,CASSYSAPQGGYTF,TGTGCCAGCAGCTACTCAGCCCCACAGGGTGGCTACACCTTC
TRBV21-1,-,TRBJ2-2,once,CASSKNRTGANTGELFF,TGTGCCAGCAGCAAAAATCGGACAGGCGCGAACACCGGGGAGCTGTTTTTT
TRBV28,TRBD2,TRBJ2-1,once,CASSFGSGREVVRDEQFF,TGTGCCAGCAGTTTCGGAAGCGGGAGGGAGGTTGTACGGGATGAGCAGTTCTTC
TRBV29-1,-,TRBJ2-1,-,CSVVSASWDNEQFF,TGCAGCGTTGTCTCGGCGAGTTGGGACAATGAGCAGTTCTTC
TRBV7-3,-,TRBJ2-1,-,CASSSALAGNNEQFF,TGTGCCAGCAGCTCCGCCCTGGCGGGGAACAATGAGCAGTTCTTC
TRBV5-1,TRBD2,TRBJ2-1,-,CASSMTSGRVNEQFF,TGCGCCAGCAGCATGACTAGCGGGAGGGTGAATGAGCAGTTCTTC
TRBV7-8,TRBD2,TRBJ2-5,-,CASSLGTSGIQETQYF,TGTGCCAGCAGCTTAGGTACTAGCGGGATCCAAGAGACCCAGTACTTC
TRBV11-2,-,TRBJ2-5,-,CASSSPRGRQETQYF,TGTGCCAGCAGCTCCCCACGGGGCCGTCAAGAGACCCAGTACTTC
TRBV25-1,-,TRBJ1-2,-,CASSPPGQLLGHYGYTF,TGTGCCAGCAGTCCTCCTGGACAGCTCCTGGGGCACTATGGCTACACCTTC
TRBV6-5,TRBD1,TRBJ2-1,-,CASSRRDSYNEQFF,TGTGCCAGCAGTCGACGGGACAGCTACAATGAGCAGTTCTTC
TRBV10-2,-,TRBJ2-3,-,CASSEVSSGTDTQYF,TGCGCCAGCAGTGAGGTCTCCTCCGGCACAGATACGCAGTATTTT
TRBV7-9,-,TRBJ1-1,-,CASSLSGLNTEAFF,TGTGCCAGCAGCTTAAGCGGATTAAACACTGAAGCTTTCTTT
TRBV19,TRBD1,TRBJ1-2,-,CASSTKDRNYGYTF,TGTGCCAGTAGTACCAAGGACAGGAACTATGGCTACACCTTC
TRBV9,-,TRBJ2-7,-,CASSAVGGPTYEQYF,TGTGCCAGCAGCGCTGTCGGGGGACCCACCTACGAGCAGTACTTC
TRBV5-1,-,TRBJ1-3,once,CASSLVLGAADTIYF,TGCGCCAGCAGCTTGGTTTTGGGGGCCGCGGACACCATATATTTT
TRBV7-6,-,TRBJ2-5,-,CASSFEVPSVRETQYF,TGTGCCAGCAGCTTCGAAGTACCCAGCGTGCGAGAGACCCAGTACTTC
TRBV7-2,TRBD1,TRBJ2-7,once,CASSLGGTGVYEQYF,TGTGCCAGCAGCTTAGGAGGGACAGGGGTCTACGAGCAGTACTTC
TRBV7-2,-,TRBJ2-3,-,CASSLRTGTDTQYF,TGTGCCAGCAGCTTACGTACAGGGACAGATACGCAGTATTTT
TRBV7-9,TRBD2,TRBJ2-1,-,CASSLGAGGPYNEQFF,TGTGCCAGCAGCTTAGGGGCGGGAGGGCCCTACAATGAGCAGTTCTTC
TRBV10-3,TRBD1,TRBJ2-7,-,CAISTGAEYEQYF,TGTGCCATCAGTACAGGGGCAGAATACGAGCAGTACTTC
TRBV18,-,TRBJ1-3,-,CASSPSGSVGNTIYF,TGTGCCAGCTCACCATCCGGGTCAGTTGGAAACACCATATATTTT
TRBV5-4,TRBD1,TRBJ2-2,-,CASTVGTGGISNTGELFF,TGTGCCAGCACCGTAGGGACAGGGGGCATTTCGAACACCGGGGAGCTGTTTTTT
TRBV9,-,TRBJ2-1,once,CASSGVPLGNEQFF,TGTGCCAGCAGCGGCGTTCCGTTGGGCAATGAGCAGTTCTTC
TRBV28,-,TRBJ2-1,-,CASSPAQGHEQFF,TGTGCCAGCAGTCCCGCCCAGGGGCATGAGCAGTTCTTC
TRBV4-2,TRBD2,TRBJ2-1,-,CASSHPFTTEMRGYEQFF,TGTGCCAGCAGCCATCCCTTTACAACCGAAATGCGGGGGTATGAGCAGTTCTTC
TRBV7-3,-,TRBJ2-3,-,CASSLTGGTDTQYF,TGTGCCAGCAGCTTAACTGGGGGCACAGATACGCAGTATTTT
TRBV30,TRBD1,TRBJ2-7,-,CAWGGQGSLEQYF,TGTGCCTGGGGGGGACAGGGGTCGTTAGAGCAGTACTTC
TRBV11-3,TRBD1,TRBJ1-5,-,CASSLGWDRDNQPQHF,TGTGCCAGCAGCTTAGGGTGGGACAGGGACAATCAGCCCCAGCATTTT
TRBV30,TRBD2,TRBJ2-5,-,CAALIAGDRETQYF,TGTGCCGCCCTAATAGCGGGGGACCGGGAGACCCAGTACTTC
TRBV28,-,TRBJ2-7,-,CASSSPSDGSYEQYF,TGTGCCAGCAGTTCTCCCTCGGACGGCTCCTACGAGCAGTACTTC